This T cell receptor beta chain was observed in a study of early T cells in non-severe SARS-CoV-2 infection. The wider study: The sequenced material was bulk RNA from unsorted whole blood, and its chains were unpaired. Findings of the study overall: The VDJdb matching leaned toward anti-spike CD8 responses and overlooked private and CD4 specificities.

V shed 0 bases and J shed 4 bases, with 12 bases lying between them. CDR1 is DFQATT and CDR2 is SNEGSKA in the germline V gene (reference sequence). The CDR3 is made up of 14 amino acids. This clonotype came up a few times. Its antigen is currently unknown. Unique molecular identifier tags were affixed to discrete cDNA molecules. TCRdb fed the 5' RACE reads into MiXCR, producing one record per CDR3 protein. The repertoire holds over 60,000 distinct CDR3 sequences, about 11% seen once, with roughly 3% in the top ten. The sample consisted of whole blood, taken at baseline. V usage is TRBV20-1 and J usage is TRBJ1-1; unclear D gene. The source of this sequence is an adult who was a healthcare worker with PCR-confirmed SARS-CoV-2 infection or an uninfected control (not recorded which). The chain's CDR3 is CSARDSVSRTEAFF. The CDR3 DNA reads as TGCAGTGCTAGAGACTCGGTTAGTCGCACTGAAGCTTTCTTT.